This TCR beta chain was found in a study of shared clonotypes between healthy human individuals. Sequenced by immunoSEQ multiplex PCR; TCRdb stores in-frame clones only, minus some. The repertoire holds around 2,000,000 clones, with 85% to 95% as singletons. The TCR comes from a man aged 18-30 years in good health. Sequencing input: naive CD4+ T cells sorted from blood. Subset: CD45RA+ positively selected.

The CDR3 bases are TGTGCCAGCAGCGGGGGAGGGGCTGCGGACACAGATACGCAGTATTTT. Translating gives CASSGGGAADTDTQYF. The rearrangement links TRBV5-4 to TRBJ2-3; TRBD2 matches at 7 bases. Trimming at V came to 4 bases and at J to 2 bases, leaving 10 bases not matched to a gene. Germline V lookup: CDR1 SGHNT, CDR2 YYREEE (reference sequence). The CDR3 consists of 16 residues.